This T cell receptor beta chain was obtained from a study of blood T cell repertoires in COVID-19. About the study: T cells, B-cell-depleted T cells, or PBMCs supplied cDNA or gDNA.

The CDR3 contains 17 residues. Germline-derived CDR1 and CDR2 are SGHTA and FQGTGA. Trimming at V came to 5 bases and at J to 3 bases, leaving 10 bases not matched to a gene. Methods used by the authors: Amplified reference gene primers provided the basis for estimating nucleated cell counts. Sequencing used immunoSEQ multiplex PCR; TCRdb keeps in-frame clones, though not all of them. The V and J calls and clone size were taken over from that table, and D and trimming were inferred from the DNA. This sample yields some 180,000 clones, of which 75% to 95% are seen a single time; approximately 0.56% belongs to the top ten.

This TCR came from a man aged 50-59 years with acute or convalescent COVID-19. The chain is built from TRBV7-3 and TRBJ2-1; 10 bases align to TRBD2. The sample comprised peripheral blood. The CDR3 is CASSAQGTSDIYNEQFF. CDR3 DNA sequence: TGTGCCAGCAGCGCCCAGGGGACTAGCGACATCTACAATGAGCAGTTCTTC. Looking up the rest from reference TRBV7-3 and TRBJ2-1 gives the full variable domain: GAGVSQTPSNKVTEKGKYVELRCDPISGHTALYWYRQSLGQGPEFLIYFQGTGAADDSGLPNDRFFAVRPEGSVSTLKIQRTERGDSAVYLCASSAQGTSDIYNEQFFGPGTRLTVL.